This T cell receptor (beta chain) was retrieved from a study of blood T cell repertoires in COVID-19. Study summary: Acute and convalescent COVID-19 samples came from the United States, Italy and Spain.

CDR3 length equals 14 residues. Germline CDR1 and CDR2: LNHDA and SQIVND (reference sequence). V was pared by 5 bases and J by 4 bases, with 8 bases of the junction left unmatched. This clone was recorded only once. Seattle patients were enrolled during active infection and followed longitudinally. As processed by the authors: It was from reference gene primer amplification that nucleated cell counts were estimated. TCRdb's copy holds only in-frame clones and misses some; the assay was immunoSEQ multiplex PCR. The V and J calls and clone size are taken from that table; D and trimming were inferred from the DNA. The sample has about 230,000 clones, about four fifths seen once.

The chain combines TRBV19 with TRBJ2-7, with TRBD1 identical over 7 bases. The specimen was peripheral blood. This sequence originates from a woman over 75 with COVID-19, enrolled during active disease. The CDR3: CASSWGQPSYEQYF. CDR3 DNA: TGTGCCAGTAGTTGGGGACAGCCCTCGTACGAGCAGTACTTC.